The clone carrying this T cell receptor (beta chain) was detected only once. The entry originates in a study of blood T cell repertoires in COVID-19. Turning to the study itself: Samples taken during acute and convalescent COVID-19 were collected in the United States, Italy and Spain.

The data were produced by immunoSEQ multiplex PCR, yet TCRdb's version contains in-frame clones alone and is incomplete. The sample contains tens of thousands of clones, roughly 85% of which appear only once. Trimming took 6 bases from V and 8 from J, leaving 17 bases between them. The CDR3 is 14 amino acids. Germline V lookup: CDR1 MNHEY, CDR2 SMNVEV (reference sequence). The chain carries TRBV27 and TRBJ2-1, with D maybe TRBD1 (5 bases). The sequencing sample was made of peripheral blood. This clonotype originated in a human donor in a cohort sampled during active COVID-19. The chain's CDR3 is CASRSAGSKYEQFF. CDR3 bases: TGTGCCAGCAGGTCGGCAGGGTCTAAGTATGAGCAGTTCTTC.